This TCR beta chain came from a study of shared clonotypes between healthy human individuals. Findings and caveats of the study: Blood was the only sampled material, and tissue repertoires likely differ.

The healthy adult donors were HIV-negative and reported no recent acute infections or vaccinations. Measured with immunoSEQ multiplex PCR; TCRdb has only the in-frame clones, and not every one. The data contain about 470,000 clones, 70% to 80% of them seen just once; the ten biggest clones take up approximately 13%. The CDR3 consists of 13 residues. V was pared by 4 bases and J by 5 bases, with 9 bases between. Germline CDR1 reads SGHRS; CDR2 reads YFSETQ. With regard to this clone: Its cognate antigen is unknown.

This TCR came from a woman between 35 and 50 years old in good health. Some clones in this sample may be carry-over from other donors' samples. This rearrangement joins TRBV5-1 to TRBJ2-2; unclear D gene. The sequenced sample was PBMCs. For the CDR3, the DNA is TGCGCCAGCAGCCAAAGTGGTACCGGGGAGCTGTTTTTT. Protein sequence: CASSQSGTGELFF.